One and the same sample provided the 19 T cell receptor beta chains below, sequenced in a study of cytomegalovirus exposure and HLA in healthy donors. A multiplex PCR was run with 60 Vbeta primers and 13 Jbeta primers. Some clones are missing from TCRdb's copy, which holds only in-frame ones; the method was immunoSEQ multiplex PCR. Found here are 95,000 to 100,000 clones, 70% to 80% of them singletons; the top ten hold over 15%. Material: PBMCs. These receptors were taken from a man in his sixties in good health and CMV-seropositive.

The genes are TRBV5-1 and TRBJ2-7; TRBD1 agrees at 7 bases. Unmatched junction bases numbered 15, after V lost 4 bases and J lost 5 bases. The CDR3 runs to 16 residues. Germline V gene lookup returns CDR1 SGHRS and CDR2 YFSETQ. Here the CDR3 reads CASSLRMTGSQDEQYF. The CDR3 DNA reads as TGCGCCAGCAGCCTAAGGATGACAGGGTCTCAGGACGAGCAGTACTTC. Drawing the rest from reference TRBV5-1 and TRBJ2-7, the complete variable domain is KAGVTQTPRYLIKTRGQQVTLSCSPISGHRSVSWYQQTPGQGLQFLFEYFSETQRNKGNFPGRFSGRQFSNSRSEMNVSTLELGDSALYLCASSLRMTGSQDEQYFGPGTRLTVT.

The gene calls are TRBV13 and TRBJ2-5; weak D call: TRBD1 (5 bases). Germline V lookup: CDR1 PRHDT, CDR2 FYEKMQ (reference sequence). V was shortened by 5 bases and J by 1 base, with 8 bases between the two germline ends. The CDR3 is made up of 13 amino acids. CDR3 in DNA: TGTGCCAGCAGCAGGGGTCCCCAAGAGACCCAGTACTTC. Its translation: CASSRGPQETQYF.

V usage is TRBV27 and J usage is TRBJ2-7; D perhaps matches TRBD1 (6 bases). There are 13 residues in the CDR3. V was pared by 3 bases and J by 4 bases, with 10 bases between. CDR1 is MNHEY, CDR2 SMNVEV, per germline (reference sequence). The CDR3 loop reads CASSFSRGYEQYF. Here the CDR3 DNA reads TGTGCCAGCAGTTTCAGCAGGGGTTACGAGCAGTACTTC.

The rearrangement joins TRBV4-2 to TRBJ1-4, with 8 bases that match TRBD1. Germline CDR1 reads LGHNA; CDR2 reads YNFKEQ. This CDR3 is built from 15 residues. J lost 4 bases, V lost 2 bases, and 3 bases had no gene match. CDR3 sequence (DNA): TGTGCCAGCAGCCAACCGACAGGGGATAATGAAAAACTGTTTTTT. This encodes CASSQPTGDNEKLFF.

CDR3 sequence reads: CASSRRGGPPGELFF. In nucleotides, the CDR3 is TGTGCCAGCAGCCGGCGTGGAGGGCCCCCCGGGGAGCTGTTTTTT. The rearrangement joins TRBV7-9 to TRBJ2-2; D might be TRBD2 (6 bases). V shed 5 bases and J shed 6 bases, with 16 bases lying between them. The CDR3 runs to 15 residues. CDR1 is SEHNR and CDR2 is FQNEAQ in the germline V gene (reference sequence).

The J gene is TRBJ2-1, the V gene TRBV5-1, with 8 bases aligning to TRBD2. Germline trimming cut 4 bases from V and 4 bases from J; bases unmatched to any gene: 10. The CDR3 totals 16 residues. Germline CDR1 is SGHRS and CDR2 is YFSETQ. CDR3 DNA sequence: TGCGCCAGCAGCATTGGCGGGGGGATGCAATACAATGAGCAGTTCTTC. It is translated as CASSIGGGMQYNEQFF. Looking up the rest from reference TRBV5-1 and TRBJ2-1 gives the full variable domain: KAGVTQTPRYLIKTRGQQVTLSCSPISGHRSVSWYQQTPGQGLQFLFEYFSETQRNKGNFPGRFSGRQFSNSRSEMNVSTLELGDSALYLCASSIGGGMQYNEQFFGPGTRLTVL.

The chain employs TRBV30 and TRBJ1-4; D not resolved. Trimming removed 4 bases at V and 5 bases at J, with 14 bases between. In germline, CDR1 is GTSNPN, CDR2 SVGIG (reference sequence). The CDR3 totals 14 residues. The CDR3 loop is CAWTAVAVNEKLFF. The CDR3 bases are TGTGCCTGGACCGCCGTGGCGGTAAATGAAAAACTGTTTTTT.

The chain combines TRBV5-1 with TRBJ2-5; 8 positions agree with TRBD1. Germline V CDR1 and CDR2: SGHRS, YFSETQ. The CDR3 has 14 residues. Trimming removed 4 bases from V and 4 bases from J; junction bases left unmatched: 6. The CDR3, as DNA: TGCGCCAGCAGCGGGACAGGAGGAGGAGAGACCCAGTACTTC. This encodes CASSGTGGGETQYF. The full variable domain, with the rest looked up from reference TRBV5-1 and TRBJ2-5, is KAGVTQTPRYLIKTRGQQVTLSCSPISGHRSVSWYQQTPGQGLQFLFEYFSETQRNKGNFPGRFSGRQFSNSRSEMNVSTLELGDSALYLCASSGTGGGETQYFGPGTRLLVL.

The chain links TRBV7-9 to TRBJ2-7, with D unclear. The germline V and J ends were trimmed by 1 base and 7 bases, with 8 bases remaining between them. The CDR3 runs to 12 residues. Germline V gene sequence: CDR1 SEHNR, CDR2 FQNEAQ (reference sequence). CDR3 residues: CASSLGAQEQYF. In DNA, the CDR3 is TGTGCCAGCAGCTTAGGTGCGCAAGAGCAGTACTTC.

This sequence joins TRBV5-1 and TRBJ2-2; D is possibly TRBD1 (5 bases). Trimming took 0 bases from V and 4 from J, leaving 7 bases between them. Germline V CDR1 and CDR2: SGHRS, YFSETQ. The CDR3 loop spans 14 amino acids. The CDR3 sequence: CASSLGQSTGELFF. The CDR3 DNA is TGCGCCAGCAGCTTGGGACAGAGCACCGGGGAGCTGTTTTTT. The full variable domain, rest sourced from reference TRBV5-1 and TRBJ2-2, is KAGVTQTPRYLIKTRGQQVTLSCSPISGHRSVSWYQQTPGQGLQFLFEYFSETQRNKGNFPGRFSGRQFSNSRSEMNVSTLELGDSALYLCASSLGQSTGELFFGEGSRLTVL.

This chain joins TRBV6-5 and TRBJ1-2, with no clear D. Trimming cost V 10 bases and J 5 bases, with 14 bases left between them. CDR3 length: 12 residues. Germline CDR1 is MNHEY and CDR2 is SVGAGI. CDR3 sequence (DNA): TGTGCCATCGTTGACAATATTTATGGCTACACCTTC. It specifies CAIVDNIYGYTF.

The gene calls are TRBV5-4 and TRBJ1-5, with D unclear. The CDR3 has 14 amino acids. Germline values: CDR1 SGHNT, CDR2 YYREEE (reference sequence). Trimming removed 3 bases from V and 1 base from J, with 8 bases in between. The CDR3 DNA is TGTGCCAGCAGCTCGGGTGGGAGCAATCAGCCCCAGCATTTT. Its translation is CASSSGGSNQPQHF.

V is TRBV28 and J is TRBJ1-4, with 11 positions matching TRBD1. Germline CDR1 and CDR2: MDHEN and SYDVKM. Unmatched junction bases numbered 10, after V lost 6 bases and J lost 1 base. This CDR3 spans 18 amino acids. The CDR3 region is CASRRRTGGYVTNEKLFF. For the CDR3, the DNA is TGTGCCAGCAGGCGACGGACAGGGGGCTATGTAACTAATGAAAAACTGTTTTTT.

J is TRBJ2-6 and V is TRBV27, with TRBD1 matching over 9 bases. Germline V gene sequence: CDR1 MNHEY, CDR2 SMNVEV (reference sequence). The CDR3 length is 20 residues. The junction had 13 bases not matched to a gene; V was cut back by 3 bases and J by 1 base. As DNA, the CDR3 is TGTGCCAGCAGTTTTAACGGACAGGGGATACAACGGTCTGGGGCCAACGTCCTGACTTTC. It is translated as CASSFNGQGIQRSGANVLTF.

Only one count was recorded for this clone. The chain carries TRBV7-2 and TRBJ1-2; 7 bases agree with TRBD1. Germline V lookup: CDR1 SGHTA, CDR2 FQGNSA. V was clipped by 5 bases and J by 4 bases; unmatched bases: 4. This CDR3 is 13 amino acids long. The CDR3 here is CASSRGQFYGYTF. Here the CDR3 DNA reads TGTGCCAGCAGCCGGGGACAGTTCTATGGCTACACCTTC.

The rearrangement links TRBV6-6 to TRBJ2-7; weak D call: TRBD1 (5 bases). The V end lost 3 bases, the J end lost 4 bases, and 7 bases lay between the germline ends. This CDR3 contains 12 residues. CDR1 is MNHNY and CDR2 is SVGAGI in the germline V gene (reference sequence). The CDR3 DNA is TGTGCCAGCAGTTATCGACAGTACGAGCAGTACTTC. The encoded protein is CASSYRQYEQYF.

CDR3 sequence: CASSLWPSGGDQETQYF. CDR3 nucleotide sequence: TGTGCCAGCAGCTTGTGGCCTAGCGGGGGAGACCAAGAGACCCAGTACTTC. The chain couples TRBV11-3 to TRBJ2-5, with 10 bases fitting TRBD2. Germline assignment: CDR1 SGHNT and CDR2 YENEEA. This CDR3 contains 17 residues. V shed 3 bases and J 0 bases; nucleotides not matched to a gene: 7.

This rearrangement joins TRBV7-8 to TRBJ2-3; 8 bases align to TRBD1. The trim removed 3 bases at V and 1 base at J, leaving 3 bases unmatched. The CDR3 has 15 residues. CDR1 is SGHVS, CDR2 FQNEAQ, per germline. CDR3 DNA: TGTGCCAGCAGCTTTTCGACAGGGGGCACAGATACGCAGTATTTT. This gives the protein CASSFSTGGTDTQYF.

This clone came up once. The gene calls are TRBV5-1 and TRBJ2-7, with 10 bases that match TRBD2. J gave up 1 base and V 2 bases, and 3 bases lay outside the gene matches. CDR1 and CDR2 (germline): SGHRS, YFSETQ. The length of the CDR3 is 15 residues. CDR3 DNA: TGCGCCAGCAGCTTAGCGGGGGGGACGTCCTACGAGCAGTACTTC. It codes for CASSLAGGTSYEQYF. The full variable domain, in which reference TRBV5-1 and TRBJ2-7 provide the parts outside the CDR3, is KAGVTQTPRYLIKTRGQQVTLSCSPISGHRSVSWYQQTPGQGLQFLFEYFSETQRNKGNFPGRFSGRQFSNSRSEMNVSTLELGDSALYLCASSLAGGTSYEQYFGPGTRLTVT.